This entry features one T cell receptor beta chain sequence. This sample is part of a study of control samples from healthy donors and cancer patients. The CDR3 has 14 residues. V shed 7 bases and J 1 base; nucleotides not matched to a gene: 2. From germline, CDR1 is KGHDR and CDR2 SFDVKD. The data were produced by immunoSEQ multiplex PCR, yet TCRdb's version contains in-frame clones alone and is incomplete. The data contain around 120,000 clones, approximately 90% of them seen just once; the ten biggest clones take up approximately 3.2%. V is TRBV24-1 and J is TRBJ2-5; TRBD1 matches 10 bases. The clonotype was recovered from a man aged 40-49 years in good health. Input material: blood. The chain's CDR3 is CATRGTGVQETQYF. CDR3 bases: TGTGCCACCAGGGGGACAGGGGTCCAAGAGACCCAGTACTTC.